Below, 19 T cell receptor beta chains from the same sample are listed, as sequenced in a study of T cells in Graves' hyperthyroidism and ophthalmopathy. Amplified regions were TCR beta CDR3 sequences from RNA transcripts. TCR CDR3 regions were first amplified by RT-PCR with HTBI primers. TCRdb fed the multiplex PCR reads into MiXCR, producing one record per CDR3 protein. The sample lists fewer than 650,000 distinct CDR3 sequences, about 15% occurring once. The source material was blood. The source is a woman aged 40 to 50 with Graves' ophthalmopathy.

The rearrangement links TRBV7-2 to TRBJ2-7; 14 nucleotides align to TRBD2. The CDR3 loop spans 14 amino acids. Trimming at V came to 6 bases and at J to 6 bases, leaving 4 bases not matched to a gene. Germline lookup yields CDR1 SGHTA and CDR2 FQGNSA. The DNA of the CDR3 is TGTGCCAGCAGGCGGACTAGCGGGAGGAGCGAGCAGTACTTC. As protein: CASRRTSGRSEQYF. Full variable domain (missing parts from reference TRBV7-2 and TRBJ2-7): GAGVSQSPSNKVTEKGKDVELRCDPISGHTALYWYRQSLGQGLEFLIYFQGNSAPDKSGLPSDRFSAERTGGSVSTLTIQRTQQEDSAVYLCASRRTSGRSEQYFGPGTRLTVT.

A few counts support this clonotype. The CDR3 DNA reads TGTGCCAGCAGTCCTGGTTTACCTCTATCCTACAATGAGCAGTTCTTC. Its translation: CASSPGLPLSYNEQFF. The chain combines TRBV28 with TRBJ2-1; D unclear. This CDR3 spans 16 amino acids. V lost 5 bases and J 1 base, leaving 15 bases between the germline ends. Germline CDR1 is MDHEN and CDR2 is SYDVKM.

This clonotype was recorded at least ten times. The chain uses TRBV6-1 and TRBJ1-2; a weak D match, TRBD1 (6 bases). This CDR3 region has 15 residues. V shed 4 bases and J shed 3 bases, with 15 bases lying between them. Germline CDR1 MNHNS, CDR2 SASEGT. This chain's CDR3 is CASSAAEQGYYGYTF. The CDR3 coding sequence is TGTGCCAGCAGTGCGGCGGAACAGGGTTACTATGGCTACACCTTC.

This clonotype came up many times. The CDR3 sequence is CSARDPTGGYGYTF. The CDR3 DNA sequence: TGCAGTGCTAGAGATCCCACAGGGGGCTATGGCTACACCTTC. The V call is TRBV20-1, the J call TRBJ1-2; 8 bases match TRBD1. This CDR3 region has 14 residues. The V and J ends lost 0 bases and 4 bases, in that order; junction bases with no gene match: 4. The germline V gene has CDR1 DFQATT and CDR2 SNEGSKA (reference sequence).

This clonotype was recorded at least ten times. This chain links TRBV6-2 or TRBV6-3 with TRBJ2-7; 8 nucleotides agree with TRBD1. From germline, CDR1 is MNHEY and CDR2 SVGEGT. V lost 5 bases, J lost 2 bases, and 2 bases stayed unmatched. The CDR3 loop spans 13 amino acids. This CDR3 is CASSGQGTYEQYF. For the CDR3, the DNA is TGTGCCAGCAGTGGACAGGGAACCTACGAGCAGTACTTC.

This clonotype occurred many times. The rearrangement uses TRBV30 and TRBJ1-5; 7 positions match TRBD1. The CDR3 loop spans 15 amino acids. Germline trimming cut 2 bases from V and 4 bases from J; bases unmatched to any gene: 8. CDR1 is GTSNPN and CDR2 is SVGIG in the germline V gene (reference sequence). This CDR3 reads CAWSLPGQPNQPQHF. The DNA of the CDR3 is TGTGCCTGGAGTCTTCCGGGACAGCCTAATCAGCCCCAGCATTTT. Based on the CDR3 plus reference TRBV30 and TRBJ1-5, the full variable domain is SQTIHQWPATLVQPVGSPLSLECTVEGTSNPNLYWYRQAAGRGLQLLFYSVGIGQISSEVPQNLSASRPQDRQFILSSKKLLLSDSGFYLCAWSLPGQPNQPQHFGDGTRLSIL.

Ten or more counts support this clonotype. The chain is built from TRBV12-3 or TRBV12-4 and TRBJ1-6; D unclear. This CDR3 region has 12 residues. The V end lost 6 bases, the J end lost 8 bases, and 8 bases lay between the germline ends. In DNA form, the CDR3 reads TGTGCCAGCAGACTGAGCGATTCACCCCTCCACTTT. Residues: CASRLSDSPLHF.

This clonotype was detected ten times or more. This rearrangement joins TRBV30 to TRBJ2-5; the match to TRBD2 covers 13 bases. V was clipped by 5 bases and J by 1 base; unmatched bases: 7. Per the germline V gene, CDR1 is GTSNPN and CDR2 is SVGIG (reference sequence). The CDR3 extends over 16 amino acids. CDR3 DNA sequence: TGTGCCTGGGGGGGACTAGCGGGATTATTCCAAGAGACCCAGTACTTC. This translates into CAWGGLAGLFQETQYF.

The V gene is TRBV30, the J gene TRBJ1-3, with 7 bases identical to TRBD1. The J segment lost 4 bases and the V segment lost 4 bases, leaving 4 bases of the junction unmatched. Germline CDR1 GTSNPN, CDR2 SVGIG (reference sequence). CDR3 length: 13 amino acids. CDR3 region: CAWTTGAGNTIYF. For the CDR3, the DNA is TGTGCCTGGACTACAGGGGCGGGAAACACCATATATTTT.

The sample holds a few counts of this clonotype. Mismatch with germline at one junction end may stem from a read error. This chain joins TRBV7-2 and TRBJ2-3; tentative D call: TRBD2 (5 bases). Germline V gene lookup returns CDR1 SGHTA and CDR2 FQGNSA. This CDR3 comprises 13 residues. CDR3 in amino acids: CASSLAIKDTQYF. CDR3 sequence (DNA): TGTGCCAGCAGTTTAGCGATAAAAGATACGCAGTATTTT.

The chain employs TRBV13 and TRBJ2-2; D remains ambiguous. V was clipped by 5 bases and J by 3 bases, with 10 bases between them. Germline CDR1 and CDR2: PRHDT and FYEKMQ (reference sequence). The length of the CDR3 is 14 residues. As DNA, the CDR3 is TGTGCCAGCAGCCTCGACACCTACACCGGGGAGCTGTTTTTT. This codes for CASSLDTYTGELFF. Filled out from reference TRBV13 and TRBJ2-2, the complete variable domain reads AAGVIQSPRHLIKEKRETATLKCYPIPRHDTVYWYQQGPGQDPQFLISFYEKMQSDKGSIPDRFSAQQFSDYHSELNMSSLELGDSALYFCASSLDTYTGELFFGEGSRLTVL.

In this sample, this clonotype turned up many times. CDR3 sequence: CASSTSSGAEQYF. Written as DNA, the CDR3 is TGTGCCAGCAGTACCAGTTCCGGGGCCGAGCAGTACTTC. The chain joins TRBV6-1 to TRBJ2-7; perhaps D is TRBD1 or TRBD2 (5 bases each). Germline V gives CDR1 MNHNS, CDR2 SASEGT. This CDR3 is built from 13 residues. Trimming pared 5 bases from V and 6 bases from J, leaving 14 bases between.

Only a few counts were recorded for this clonotype. This chain links TRBV5-1 with TRBJ2-1, with TRBD2 matching over 8 bases. The ends lost 4 bases at V and 2 bases at J; junction bases unmatched: 11. Germline CDR1 reads SGHRS; CDR2 reads YFSETQ. The CDR3 is 17 residues long. CDR3 sequence (DNA): TGCGCCAGCAGCCTTACTGGAATAGCGGGAACCTACAATGAGCAGTTCTTC. Translated, it gives CASSLTGIAGTYNEQFF.

This clonotype was seen a few times. Compared with germline, one end of the junction differs, possibly owing to a read error. J is TRBJ1-1 and V is TRBV12-3 or TRBV12-4; no clear D gene. The CDR3 is 15 residues long. CDR3 nucleotide sequence: TGTGCCAGCAGGTTAGGTGACACCCTGAACACTGAAGCTTTCTTT. Amino acid sequence: CASRLGDTLNTEAFF.

This clonotype was observed a handful of times. The chain joins TRBV6-2 or TRBV6-3 to TRBJ1-1, with D uncertain. Germline V gives CDR1 MNHEY, CDR2 SVGEGT. Deletions cut 4 bases from V and 4 bases from J, with 10 bases between. The CDR3 length is 13 residues. In nucleotides, the CDR3 is TGTGCCAGCAGTTTGGTAGGCCGCACTGAAGCTTTCTTT. Residues: CASSLVGRTEAFF.

At least ten counts were recorded for this clonotype. The chain uses TRBV6-5 and TRBJ2-7, with D possibly being TRBD2 (6 bases). CDR1 MNHEY and CDR2 SVGAGI come from the germline V gene. V was trimmed by 2 bases and J by 0 bases, leaving 14 bases between them. The CDR3 runs to 16 residues. The CDR3 region is CASSYRGWRSSYEQYF. CDR3 nucleotide sequence: TGTGCCAGCAGTTACCGGGGGTGGAGGAGCTCCTACGAGCAGTACTTC.

This sequence joins TRBV27 and TRBJ2-7; 11 bases line up with TRBD2. V lost 7 bases and J lost 1; bases outside the gene matches: 9. Germline CDR1 and CDR2: MNHEY and SMNVEV (reference sequence). The CDR3 extends over 16 amino acids. CDR3 amino acids: CASNRLAGGGSYEQYF. As DNA, the CDR3 is TGTGCCAGCAATCGTCTAGCGGGAGGAGGGTCCTACGAGCAGTACTTC.

The chain has TRBV15 and TRBJ2-7; 9 bases match TRBD1. The V gene end was trimmed by 4 bases and the J gene end by 4 bases; junction bases not matched to a gene: 11. This CDR3 spans 16 amino acids. Per the germline V gene, CDR1 is LNHNV and CDR2 is YYDKDF (reference sequence). The CDR3 is CATSKAGGQGNYEQYF. The CDR3 DNA reads as TGTGCCACCAGCAAGGCGGGTGGACAGGGGAATTACGAGCAGTACTTC. Together with reference TRBV15 and TRBJ2-7, the CDR3 gives the full variable domain: DAMVIQNPRYQVTQFGKPVTLSCSQTLNHNVMYWYQQKSSQAPKLLFHYYDKDFNNEADTPDNFQSRRPNTSFCFLDIRSPGLGDTAMYLCATSKAGGQGNYEQYFGPGTRLTVT.

This clonotype came up a few times. The gene calls are TRBV12-5 and TRBJ1-1, with no clear D. The CDR3 is 12 residues long. Germline V gene data show CDR1 as LGHNT and CDR2 as FRNRAP. Between the trimmed V and J ends, which lost 1 base and 1 base, there was a span of 1 base. The chain's CDR3 is CASGLGNTEAFF. The CDR3 bases are TGTGCTAGTGGTTTGGGGAACACTGAAGCTTTCTTT.